Each of the 17 T cell receptor beta chains below was sequenced from the same sample in a study of T cell responses to AZD1222 COVID-19 vaccine. The table came from immunoSEQ multiplex PCR; TCRdb's copy has only in-frame clones and leaves some out. Of around 150,000 clones in the sample, 90% to 95% were seen once. The sample in question was peripheral blood, obtained on day 0 of AZD1222 vaccination. These TCRs come from an adult in good health.

The gene calls are TRBV12-3 or TRBV12-4 and TRBJ1-5; D not resolved. The CDR3 contains 12 residues. The DNA for the CDR3 is TGTGTTGTCAGGAGGGGCAATCAGCCCCAGCATTTT. Protein product: CVVRRGNQPQHF.

The genes are TRBV4-3 and TRBJ2-7, with 12 positions matching TRBD1. The CDR3 covers 15 residues. CDR1 is LGHNA and CDR2 is YSLEER in the germline V gene. V shed 2 bases, J shed 7 bases, and the junction held 6 bases outside the gene matches. CDR3 nucleotides: TGCGCCAGCAGCCAACCGGGACAGGGGGCGGGGGAGCAGTACTTC. As protein: CASSQPGQGAGEQYF.

The rearrangement links TRBV6-2 or TRBV6-3 to TRBJ1-3; 7 nucleotides agree with TRBD1. Germline loops: CDR1 MNHEY, CDR2 SVGEGT. This CDR3 has 13 amino acids. Losses at the gene ends were 6 bases for V and 4 bases for J; bases not matched to a gene: 3. In DNA form, the CDR3 reads TGTGCCAGCAGCCGGACAGGAGGAAACACCATATATTTT. Protein product: CASSRTGGNTIYF.

The V call is TRBV5-1, the J call TRBJ1-2; D not certain. Germline values: CDR1 SGHRS, CDR2 YFSETQ. The CDR3 has 14 residues. V was shortened by 0 bases and J by 4 bases, with 10 bases between the two germline ends. The CDR3: CASSLDGQLYGYTF. The DNA of the CDR3 is TGCGCCAGCAGCTTGGATGGTCAGCTCTATGGCTACACCTTC.

The sample holds a few counts of this clone. The rearrangement joins TRBV11-1 to TRBJ1-2, with a weak D call TRBD1 (5 bases). The germline V gene has CDR1 SGHAT and CDR2 FQDESV (reference sequence). V lost 4 bases and J 0 bases, leaving 15 bases between the germline ends. The CDR3 has 16 residues. The CDR3: CASSSDTGEPNYGYTF. The CDR3 nucleotides read TGTGCCAGCAGCTCGGACACAGGAGAACCTAACTATGGCTACACCTTC.

The J gene is TRBJ2-7, the V gene TRBV6-5, with D perhaps TRBD2 (7 bases). Deletions cut 1 base from V and 7 bases from J, with 14 bases between. Germline V gene lookup returns CDR1 MNHEY and CDR2 SVGAGI. The length of the CDR3 is 14 residues. The CDR3 here is CASSYYGGGREQYF. CDR3 DNA: TGTGCCAGCAGTTACTATGGGGGGGGGCGTGAGCAGTACTTC.

This rearrangement joins TRBV29-1 to TRBJ2-7; no clear D. CDR1 is SQVTM, CDR2 ANQGSEA, per germline. Trimming removed 5 bases from V and 4 bases from J, with 12 bases in between. The CDR3 runs to 12 residues. CDR3 in DNA: TGCAGCGTTACCCCGGGCCCATACGAGCAGTACTTC. This sequence encodes CSVTPGPYEQYF.

V and J are TRBV4-1 and TRBJ1-2; D is uncertain. Germline values: CDR1 MGHRA, CDR2 YSYEKL. CDR3 length equals 16 residues. V was clipped by 0 bases and J by 8 bases, with 19 bases between them. CDR3 amino acids: CASSQELAETWEGYTF. The CDR3 DNA follows: TGCGCCAGCAGCCAAGAATTGGCGGAGACCTGGGAGGGCTACACCTTC.

The chain has TRBV9 and TRBJ2-1; the D is unclear. The CDR3 runs 17 residues. CDR1 is SGDLS, CDR2 YYNGEE, per germline. V was trimmed by 2 bases and J by 5 bases, leaving 20 bases between them. CDR3 in amino acids: CASSVGRPPLLNNEQFF. Here the CDR3 DNA reads TGTGCCAGCAGCGTTGGTAGGCCCCCTCTCCTAAACAATGAGCAGTTCTTC.

The rearrangement joins TRBV28 to TRBJ1-2; TRBD1 might be the D (6 bases). Germline V gene lookup returns CDR1 MDHEN and CDR2 SYDVKM. This CDR3 contains 12 residues. The V end lost 8 bases, the J end lost 5 bases, and 12 bases lay between the germline ends. CDR3 loop: CASQDRLYGYTF. The CDR3, as DNA: TGTGCCAGCCAAGACAGGTTGTATGGCTACACCTTC.

This chain links TRBV19 with TRBJ2-5; D gene unclear. The CDR3 loop spans 15 amino acids. The V end was cut by 1 base, the J end by 5 bases, with 14 bases between. Germline V gene data show CDR1 as LNHDA and CDR2 as SQIVND (reference sequence). CDR3 loop: CASSIATLPWETQYF. CDR3 nucleotides: TGTGCCAGTAGTATAGCCACACTACCATGGGAGACCCAGTACTTC.

The genes are TRBV7-2 and TRBJ1-6, with a possible D match to TRBD1 (6 bases). CDR3 size: 12 residues. Germline V gene sequence: CDR1 SGHTA, CDR2 FQGNSA. Trimming pared 5 bases from V and 8 bases from J, leaving 7 bases between. The CDR3: CASSGQYSPLHF. The CDR3 bases are TGTGCCAGCAGCGGACAGTATTCACCCCTCCACTTT.

The J gene is TRBJ2-1, the V gene TRBV5-1; D gene uncertain. V lost 4 bases to trimming and J lost 8 bases, with 19 bases between them. Germline loops: CDR1 SGHRS, CDR2 YFSETQ. There are 15 residues in the CDR3. CDR3 in amino acids: CASSVRTTLFDEQFF. CDR3 bases: TGCGCCAGCAGCGTCAGGACCACACTGTTTGATGAGCAGTTCTTC. The entire variable domain, with the rest obtained from reference TRBV5-1 and TRBJ2-1, is as follows: KAGVTQTPRYLIKTRGQQVTLSCSPISGHRSVSWYQQTPGQGLQFLFEYFSETQRNKGNFPGRFSGRQFSNSRSEMNVSTLELGDSALYLCASSVRTTLFDEQFFGPGTRLTVL.

The CDR3, as DNA: TGTGCCAGCAGTGGCCGACGAGGGGGTGGGAGCTACGAGCAGTACTTC. Its protein is CASSGRRGGGSYEQYF. J is TRBJ2-7 and V is TRBV6-1, with D perhaps TRBD1 (6 bases). This CDR3 has 16 amino acids. The V and J ends lost 4 bases and 3 bases respectively, with 19 bases between them. CDR1 is MNHNS and CDR2 is SASEGT in the germline V gene.

V is TRBV6-1 and J is TRBJ1-2; 8 bases fit TRBD1. The V gene's germline CDR1 is MNHNS and CDR2 SASEGT. There are 13 residues in the CDR3. The J segment lost 5 bases and the V segment lost 1 base, leaving 0 bases of the junction unmatched. The DNA for the CDR3 is TGTGCCAGCAGTGAAGACAGGGGGTATGGCTACACCTTC. It is translated as CASSEDRGYGYTF.

V is TRBV7-9 and J is TRBJ1-5; no reliable D call. CDR1 and CDR2 from the germline V gene are SEHNR and FQNEAQ (reference sequence). The ends were cut back, 6 bases at V and 0 bases at J, with 6 bases in the middle. This CDR3 is 13 amino acids long. This chain's CDR3 is CASSQNSNQPQHF. The CDR3 region has the DNA TGTGCCAGCAGTCAGAATAGCAATCAGCCCCAGCATTTT.

V and J are TRBV28 and TRBJ2-5, with 10 bases lining up with TRBD2. Trimming cost V 2 bases and J 0 bases; bases outside gene matches: 6. Looked up from germline, CDR1 is MDHEN and CDR2 is SYDVKM. CDR3 length: 17 amino acids. CDR3 nucleotides: TGTGCCAGCAGTTTACCTAGCGGGAGCAGATACCAAGAGACCCAGTACTTC. Protein product: CASSLPSGSRYQETQYF.